This TCR beta chain is drawn from a study of blood T cell repertoires in COVID-19. Looking at the study overall: Italy, Spain and the United States were the sources of the convalescent and acute COVID-19 samples. T cells, B-cell-depleted T cells, or PBMCs provided the cDNA or gDNA that served as material.

Recruited during active infection, patients (from Seattle) were subsequently followed longitudinally. Methods used by the authors: Estimated nucleated cell counts came from reference gene primer amplification. The protocol was immunoSEQ multiplex PCR, while the TCRdb copy is restricted to in-frame clones and leaves out a portion. V and J calls and clone size are given by that table; D and trimming were obtained from the DNA. The sample records hundreds of thousands of clones, 75% to 90% being singletons. The CDR3 consists of 14 residues. The ends lost 6 bases at V and 5 bases at J; junction bases unmatched: 4. CDR1 SNHLY and CDR2 FYNNEI come from the germline V gene.

This receptor was obtained from a woman aged 70-85 years with COVID-19, enrolled during active disease. This sequence joins TRBV2 and TRBJ1-4; the match to TRBD1 covers 9 bases. Material for sequencing was peripheral blood. The CDR3 region has the DNA TGTGCCAGCAGGGAGACAGGGGGAAATGAAAAACTGTTTTTT. Amino acids: CASRETGGNEKLFF.